A single sample gave rise to the 32 T cell receptor beta chains below, sequenced in a study of human T cells and chemical hapten exposure. TCRdb re-analysed the RACE reads in MiXCR, keeping a single row per CDR3 protein. The sample includes about 300,000 distinct CDR3 sequences, about 5% of them seen just once. Time point denoted: pre-sensitization, week 0. Treatment reported: therapeutic diphenylcyclopropenone sensitization with weekly scalp DPC. The sequencing used whole blood, collected in connection with sensitization to the hapten diphenylcyclopropenone (DPC). The receptors stem from a woman between 18 and 30 years old with alopecia areata. Some clones in this sample may be carry-over from other donors' samples.

This chain uses TRBV6-2 or TRBV6-3 with TRBJ2-3; 7 bases match TRBD2. The V gene end was trimmed by 5 bases and the J gene end by 2 bases; junction bases not matched to a gene: 7. From germline, CDR1 is MNHEY and CDR2 SVGEGT. This CDR3 is 15 amino acids long. The CDR3 sequence is CASSRPGLPTDTQYF. The CDR3, as DNA: TGTGCCAGCAGTCGGCCGGGACTACCCACAGATACGCAGTATTTT.

This clonotype was counted only a few times. V usage is TRBV12-3 or TRBV12-4 and J usage is TRBJ2-3, with 10 bases aligning to TRBD1. V trimming: 4 bases; J trimming: 5 bases; junction bases outside the gene matches: 6. The CDR3 contains 15 residues. The CDR3 protein is CASSSGTGVGDTQYF. The DNA of the CDR3 is TGTGCCAGCAGTTCCGGGACAGGGGTCGGAGATACGCAGTATTTT.

This clonotype was counted many times. The chain uses TRBV28 and TRBJ1-4; D might be TRBD1 (5 bases). The CDR3 runs to 14 residues. Trimming cost V 1 base and J 6 bases, with 9 bases left between them. The V gene's germline CDR1 is MDHEN and CDR2 SYDVKM. In DNA, the CDR3 is TGTGCCAGCAGTTTATTGGACACTCATGAAAAACTGTTTTTT. It specifies CASSLLDTHEKLFF.

The chain joins TRBV12-5 to TRBJ1-1; D is unclear. From germline, CDR1 is LGHNT and CDR2 FRNRAP. This CDR3 spans 14 amino acids. Trimming took off 6 bases at V and 11 bases at J, with 22 bases between the two ends. CDR3 residues: CASGPGPPRDSAFF. The DNA for the CDR3 is TGTGCTAGTGGCCCCGGACCCCCACGAGATTCGGCTTTCTTT.

A few counts support this clonotype. V and J are TRBV28 and TRBJ1-1, with TRBD1 as a possible D gene (5 bases). CDR1 is MDHEN, CDR2 SYDVKM, per germline. Trimming took off 5 bases at V and 2 bases at J, with 15 bases between the two ends. The CDR3 has 15 amino acids. CDR3 nucleotide sequence: TGTGCCAGCAGTCCCCACAGGACGGTAAACACTGAAGCTTTCTTT. It codes for CASSPHRTVNTEAFF.

There are many counts of this clonotype. The rearrangement links TRBV4-3 to TRBJ2-3, with 8 bases identical to TRBD1. V lost 4 bases to trimming and J lost 5 bases; unmatched junction nucleotides: 8. Per germline, CDR1 LGHNA and CDR2 YSLEER. The CDR3 totals 15 residues. CDR3 nucleotides: TGCGCCAGCAGCCTAGACCGGACAGGGAAAGATACGCAGTATTTT. This gives the protein CASSLDRTGKDTQYF.

This clonotype was counted a few times. The chain recombines TRBV20-1 with TRBJ1-1, with D perhaps matching TRBD1 (5 bases). Between the trimmed V and J ends, which lost 6 bases and 0 bases, there was a span of 11 bases. The CDR3 is 13 residues long. Germline values: CDR1 DFQATT, CDR2 SNEGSKA (reference sequence). The CDR3 here is CSATATVNTEAFF. Written as DNA, the CDR3 is TGCAGTGCCACGGCGACAGTGAACACTGAAGCTTTCTTT.

CDR3 DNA sequence: TGTGCCAGCAGTGAATCCACAGGGAGTAATTCACCCCTCCACTTT. Translated, it gives CASSESTGSNSPLHF. The chain combines TRBV6-1 with TRBJ1-6; perhaps TRBD1 as D (6 bases). The length of the CDR3 is 15 residues. Germline V gives CDR1 MNHNS, CDR2 SASEGT. Deletions cut 2 bases from V and 6 bases from J, with 11 bases between.

The chain recombines TRBV12-3 or TRBV12-4 with TRBJ1-2, with 7 bases fitting TRBD1. With V trimmed by 6 bases and J by 0 bases, 4 bases remained unmatched. CDR3 size: 14 residues. The CDR3, as DNA: TGTGCCAGCAGGGAGGGACAGTCTAACTATGGCTACACCTTC. This codes for CASREGQSNYGYTF.

The chain links TRBV7-2 to TRBJ1-5; no firm D call. Trimming pared 1 base from V and 4 bases from J, leaving 11 bases between. The CDR3 spans 15 residues. Germline V gene lookup returns CDR1 SGHTA and CDR2 FQGNSA. The CDR3 reads CASSLGSIPNQPQHF. In DNA form, the CDR3 reads TGTGCCAGCAGCTTAGGCTCTATACCTAATCAGCCCCAGCATTTT.

This clonotype counts as medium-sized. The V call is TRBV7-2, the J call TRBJ1-2; D not certain. Germline loops: CDR1 SGHTA, CDR2 FQGNSA. Trimming removed 2 bases at V and 2 bases at J, with 12 bases between. The CDR3 is 15 amino acids. This CDR3 reads CASSLTTAQNYGYTF. In DNA form, the CDR3 reads TGTGCCAGCAGCTTAACTACGGCCCAGAACTATGGCTACACCTTC.

This clonotype has a handful of counts. The V gene is TRBV6-4, the J gene TRBJ2-1; D remains ambiguous. The V gene's germline CDR1 is MRHNA and CDR2 SNTAGT. The CDR3 totals 14 residues. Trimming left V 3 bases short and J 8 bases short, with 14 bases between. The CDR3 is CASSEGTIDHEQFF. As DNA, the CDR3 is TGTGCCAGCAGTGAGGGCACCATAGACCATGAGCAGTTCTTC.

This clonotype was observed many times. The chain couples TRBV10-3 to TRBJ2-7; 7 bases agree with TRBD1. Trimming took 0 bases from V and 0 from J; bases not matched to a gene: 8. The CDR3 spans 17 residues. Germline V gives CDR1 ENHRY, CDR2 SYGVKD. This CDR3 reads CAISESSGTANSYEQYF. The CDR3 bases are TGTGCCATCAGTGAGTCCTCCGGGACAGCAAACTCCTACGAGCAGTACTTC.

This clonotype was seen a handful of times. The V and J genes are TRBV4-3 and TRBJ2-4, with TRBD1 matching 8 bases. The CDR3 runs 15 residues. From germline, CDR1 is LGHNA and CDR2 YSLEER. J was trimmed by 8 bases and V by 0 bases; bases with no gene match: 6. The CDR3 DNA follows: TGCGCCAGCAGCCAAGAGGCAGGGGGCAGGGACATTCAGTACTTC. This gives the protein CASSQEAGGRDIQYF.

V is TRBV6-1 and J is TRBJ1-5; a weak D match, TRBD1 (5 bases). Germline V gene data show CDR1 as MNHNS and CDR2 as SASEGT. This CDR3 contains 17 residues. The germline V and J ends were trimmed by 2 bases and 0 bases, with 14 bases remaining between them. CDR3: CASSEYQGSYSNQPQHF. In nucleotides, the CDR3 is TGTGCCAGCAGTGAATACCAGGGATCCTATAGCAATCAGCCCCAGCATTTT.

The chain couples TRBV6-2 or TRBV6-3 to TRBJ1-1, with 10 nucleotides matching TRBD1. The J segment lost 8 bases and the V segment lost 2 bases, leaving 11 bases of the junction unmatched. The CDR3 is 16 amino acids. Germline CDR1 MNHEY, CDR2 SVGEGT. CDR3: CASSYGSGTGDSEAFF. The DNA of the CDR3 is TGTGCCAGCAGTTACGGGTCGGGGACAGGGGACTCCGAAGCTTTCTTT.

The rearrangement links TRBV29-1 to TRBJ2-3; D perhaps matches TRBD2 (6 bases). Germline-derived CDR1 and CDR2 are SQVTM and ANQGSEA. The V and J ends lost 1 base and 6 bases respectively, with 17 bases between them. The CDR3 covers 15 residues. CDR3 nucleotide sequence: TGCAGCGTTGAAGTCCTCGGCGGGGAGTGGGATACGCAGTATTTT. This encodes CSVEVLGGEWDTQYF.

This clonotype was recorded at least ten times. The J gene is TRBJ2-7, the V gene TRBV6-2 or TRBV6-3; D is undetermined. Germline CDR1 is MNHEY and CDR2 is SVGEGT. The germline V and J ends were trimmed by 5 bases and 5 bases, with 7 bases remaining between them. CDR3 size: 11 residues. The CDR3 sequence is CASSPFHEQYF. CDR3 bases: TGTGCCAGCAGTCCTTTCCACGAGCAGTACTTC.

This clonotype turned up a few times. The chain links TRBV4-3 to TRBJ1-3; D might be TRBD1 (5 bases). Looked up from germline, CDR1 is LGHNA and CDR2 is YSLEER. V lost 0 bases and J 0 bases, leaving 12 bases between the germline ends. The CDR3 extends over 17 amino acids. The CDR3: CASSQDLATVSGNTIYF. CDR3 coding DNA: TGCGCCAGCAGCCAAGACCTTGCGACAGTCTCTGGAAACACCATATATTTT.

This clonotype has only a few counts. The rearrangement links TRBV9 to TRBJ1-1; D not certain. Germline V gene sequence: CDR1 SGDLS, CDR2 YYNGEE. Trimming pared 3 bases from V and 2 bases from J, leaving 11 bases between. This CDR3 has 14 residues. For the CDR3, the DNA is TGTGCCAGCAGCGAAGAACCGGTAAACACTGAAGCTTTCTTT. This translates into CASSEEPVNTEAFF.

This clonotype showed up just a few times. V is TRBV7-2 and J is TRBJ2-3; TRBD1 might be the D (6 bases). The CDR3 length is 17 residues. With 5 bases removed from V and 2 bases from J, the gap between germline ends came to 20 bases. CDR1 SGHTA and CDR2 FQGNSA come from the germline V gene. CDR3 sequence (DNA): TGTGCCAGCAGCCTTGGACAGATCCGACGGCACACAGATACGCAGTATTTT. Its translation is CASSLGQIRRHTDTQYF.

This clonotype was recorded many times. This chain uses TRBV29-1 with TRBJ2-7, with 9 bases aligning to TRBD1. The CDR3 has 14 amino acids. Losses at the gene ends were 4 bases for V and 5 bases for J; bases not matched to a gene: 9. Germline V gives CDR1 SQVTM, CDR2 ANQGSEA. Written as DNA, the CDR3 is TGCAGCGTTGGTCCGGACAGGGGAGAGGACGAGCAGTACTTC. The encoded protein is CSVGPDRGEDEQYF.

The J gene is TRBJ1-5, the V gene TRBV27, with unresolved D. Germline lookup yields CDR1 MNHEY and CDR2 SMNVEV (reference sequence). V lost 0 bases, J lost 7 bases, and 7 bases lay in between. The CDR3 consists of 13 residues. The CDR3 here is CASSLSIAQPQHF. CDR3 DNA: TGTGCCAGCAGTTTATCCATAGCCCAGCCCCAGCATTTT.

This clonotype was found a few times. The genes are TRBV5-1 and TRBJ1-1; D gene unclear. The CDR3 totals 16 residues. Germline loops: CDR1 SGHRS, CDR2 YFSETQ. V lost 0 bases and J 0 bases, leaving 12 bases between the germline ends. The CDR3 protein is CASSLEAVEVNTEAFF. CDR3 nucleotide sequence: TGCGCCAGCAGCTTGGAAGCGGTGGAGGTGAACACTGAAGCTTTCTTT.

This clonotype was counted ten times or more. The rearrangement uses TRBV29-1 and TRBJ2-7; 10 positions match TRBD2. This CDR3 comprises 15 residues. Germline V gene data show CDR1 as SQVTM and CDR2 as ANQGSEA. After removal of 1 base from V and 2 bases from J, the junction contained 5 bases not matched to a gene. Here the CDR3 DNA reads TGCAGCGTTGAAGGTCTAGCGGGGGCCCCCTACGAGCAGTACTTC. This translates into CSVEGLAGAPYEQYF.

The rearrangement joins TRBV4-3 to TRBJ2-5; tentative D call: TRBD2 (5 bases). With 1 base removed from V and 5 bases from J, the gap between germline ends came to 11 bases. CDR1 LGHNA and CDR2 YSLEER come from the germline V gene. CDR3 size: 14 residues. For the CDR3, the DNA is TGCGCCAGCAGCCAAGTGATGGAGGTCGAGACCCAGTACTTC. Its protein product is CASSQVMEVETQYF.

This clonotype was found many times. V gene TRBV6-2 or TRBV6-3 combines with J gene TRBJ2-3; the D is unclear. The V and J ends lost 7 bases and 0 bases respectively, with 11 bases between them. Germline V gene sequence: CDR1 MNHEY, CDR2 SVGEGT. There are 14 residues in the CDR3. As DNA, the CDR3 is TGTGCCAGCATTTCGCCATCTAGCACAGATACGCAGTATTTT. Amino acid sequence: CASISPSSTDTQYF.

The chain employs TRBV18 and TRBJ2-1; D gene unclear. Germline assignment: CDR1 KGHSH and CDR2 LQKENI. V lost 0 bases and J 7 bases, leaving 10 bases between the germline ends. The CDR3 sequence is 14 residues long. The DNA for the CDR3 is TGTGCCAGCTCACCACCGCCCGGGCCTAATGAGCAGTTCTTC. It specifies CASSPPPGPNEQFF.

This clonotype has only a few counts. This chain connects TRBV4-2 to TRBJ1-1; possible D gene TRBD1, 6 bases. V shed 1 base and J shed 0 bases, with 12 bases lying between them. Germline-derived CDR1 and CDR2 are LGHNA and YNFKEQ. The CDR3 loop spans 16 amino acids. Here the CDR3 DNA reads TGTGCCAGCAGCCAAGTGGACACAGGGATGAACACTGAAGCTTTCTTT. It encodes CASSQVDTGMNTEAFF.

This clonotype was detected ten times or more. The chain recombines TRBV20-1 with TRBJ2-7; D might be TRBD1 (6 bases). The CDR3 runs 18 residues. CDR1 is DFQATT and CDR2 is SNEGSKA in the germline V gene (reference sequence). The V and J ends lost 2 bases and 2 bases respectively, with 25 bases between them. DNA of the CDR3: TGCAGTGCTAGACCCACAGGGATCGACGCGGGTGGAACCTACGAGCAGTACTTC. Its protein product is CSARPTGIDAGGTYEQYF.

The chain employs TRBV27 and TRBJ1-1; D uncertain. The germline CDR1 and CDR2 sequences are MNHEY and SMNVEV (reference sequence). The CDR3 loop spans 13 amino acids. V gave up 3 bases and J gave up 5 bases, with 10 bases separating them. The CDR3 protein is CASSLPARTEAFF. DNA for the CDR3: TGTGCCAGCAGTTTGCCTGCGAGGACTGAAGCTTTCTTT.

This clonotype occurred many times. The V and J genes are TRBV4-3 and TRBJ2-7, with 7 bases that match TRBD1. Germline V lookup: CDR1 LGHNA, CDR2 YSLEER. Trimming at V came to 3 bases and at J to 6 bases, leaving 20 bases not matched to a gene. There are 18 residues in the CDR3. CDR3 amino acids: CASSHLLVDGKGAGEQYF. DNA of the CDR3: TGCGCCAGCAGCCATCTACTCGTGGATGGGAAGGGGGCCGGCGAGCAGTACTTC.